The 15 T cell receptor beta chains reported below all come from one sample, sequenced in a study of beta chain features in type 1 diabetes. These receptors' antigens are unknown. Expressed TCRB transcripts were sequenced because the entire RNA isolate underwent reverse transcription. Sequencing was performed with immunoSEQ multiplex PCR; in TCRdb, only in-frame clones are kept and a portion is missing. Here the sample spans about 41,000 clones, 65% to 70% being singletons. Overall study findings and caveats: Shorter TCRB CDR3s, moderately but significantly so, marked every one of the four CD4+ subsets in Type 1 diabetes patients.

The material sequenced was Tregs from blood. These TCRs come from a man aged 30-40 years with type 1 diabetes. Some clones in this sample may be carry-over from other donors' samples.

The chain employs TRBV28 and TRBJ2-1, with a weak D call TRBD1 (6 bases). This CDR3 contains 15 residues. Trimming pared 5 bases from V and 4 bases from J, leaving 15 bases between. Germline CDR1 is MDHEN and CDR2 is SYDVKM. The CDR3 reads CASSLSERGYNEQFF. Here the CDR3 DNA reads TGTGCCAGCAGTCTCTCGGAAAGGGGGTACAATGAGCAGTTCTTC.

The genes are TRBV7-9 and TRBJ2-3; 8 nucleotides match TRBD2. The germline V gene has CDR1 SEHNR and CDR2 FQNEAQ (reference sequence). Trimming at V came to 6 bases and at J to 4 bases, leaving 12 bases not matched to a gene. The CDR3 totals 16 residues. The CDR3, as DNA: TGTGCCAGCAGTCCCCTAGGGCGGGGGGAGGCAGATACGCAGTATTTT. This codes for CASSPLGRGEADTQYF.

The chain employs TRBV27 and TRBJ2-5; D perhaps matches TRBD2 (6 bases). The germline V gene encodes CDR1 MNHEY and CDR2 SMNVEV (reference sequence). The CDR3 length is 13 residues. V lost 3 bases and J 4 bases, leaving 9 bases between the germline ends. CDR3 coding DNA: TGTGCCAGCAGTTTTGCGCGGGGAGAGACCCAGTACTTC. This codes for CASSFARGETQYF.

V gene TRBV4-3 combines with J gene TRBJ1-1, with TRBD1 as a possible D gene (5 bases). This CDR3 has 12 residues. Trimming shortened V by 5 bases and J by 8 bases, and 12 bases separated the two germline ends. From germline, CDR1 is LGHNA and CDR2 YSLEER. CDR3 nucleotides: TGCGCCAGCAGCTCTATAGCAGGGGAAGCTTTCTTT. The encoded protein is CASSSIAGEAFF.

This clone was detected only a few times. The chain links TRBV11-2 to TRBJ2-7; the match to TRBD2 covers 9 bases. V trimming: 2 bases; J trimming: 1 base; junction bases outside the gene matches: 12. Germline CDR1 is SGHAT and CDR2 is FQNNGV. CDR3 length equals 18 residues. The CDR3 region is CASSLILAGDADSYEQYF. The DNA of the CDR3 is TGTGCCAGCAGCTTAATATTAGCGGGGGACGCCGATTCCTACGAGCAGTACTTC.

With regard to this clone: Germline and junction disagree at one end, which may indicate a read error. The rearrangement links TRBV11-2 to TRBJ2-7; D is unresolved. This CDR3 spans 11 amino acids. The germline CDR1 and CDR2 sequences are SGHAT and FQNNGV. CDR3 nucleotide sequence: TGTGCCAGCAGCTTAGCCACTACTTTGCACTTC. Translated: CASSLATTLHF.

This clone was observed a few times. The chain recombines TRBV6-1 with TRBJ1-5; D ambiguous. Germline lookup yields CDR1 MNHNS and CDR2 SASEGT. This CDR3 has 13 amino acids. Deletions cut 4 bases from V and 6 bases from J, with 10 bases between. The CDR3 region is CASSAWGGQPQHF. The CDR3 nucleotides are TGTGCCAGCAGTGCGTGGGGAGGTCAGCCCCAGCATTTT.

The rearrangement uses TRBV4-2 and TRBJ2-5; 7 bases fit TRBD2. J lost 2 bases, V lost 5 bases, and 8 bases had no gene match. The CDR3 runs to 15 residues. Germline CDR1 LGHNA, CDR2 YNFKEQ. The CDR3 sequence: CASSSAPSGQETQYF. The DNA for the CDR3 is TGTGCCAGCAGCTCAGCACCTAGCGGACAAGAGACCCAGTACTTC.

The CDR3 region has the DNA TGTGCCAGCAGTTTATTCGAAGAGACCCAGTACTTC. It codes for CASSLFEETQYF. The rearrangement joins TRBV28 to TRBJ2-5; D is unresolved. From germline, CDR1 is MDHEN and CDR2 SYDVKM. Trimming took off 1 base at V and 3 bases at J, with 3 bases between the two ends. This CDR3 has 12 amino acids. Together with reference TRBV28 and TRBJ2-5, the CDR3 gives the full variable domain: DVKVTQSSRYLVKRTGEKVFLECVQDMDHENMFWYRQDPGLGLRLIYFSYDVKMKEKGDIPEGYSVSREKKERFSLILESASTNQTSMYLCASSLFEETQYFGPGTRLLVL.

The chain uses TRBV5-4 and TRBJ2-5; a possible D gene is TRBD2 (5 bases). The CDR3 is 14 residues long. Trimming stripped 0 bases from V and 2 bases from J, with 8 bases between. CDR1 is SGHNT, CDR2 YYREEE, per germline (reference sequence). CDR3 in amino acids: CASSLGTEQETQYF. The CDR3 DNA reads as TGTGCCAGCAGCTTGGGGACTGAGCAAGAGACCCAGTACTTC.

The rearrangement links TRBV2 to TRBJ2-1, with a tentative D call TRBD1 (6 bases). V was pared by 6 bases and J by 12 bases, with 15 bases between. Germline CDR1 reads SNHLY; CDR2 reads FYNNEI. The CDR3 covers 12 residues. The CDR3: CASRPDRPGQFF. DNA for the CDR3: TGTGCCAGCAGGCCCGACAGGCCAGGGCAGTTCTTC.

The genes are TRBV7-9 and TRBJ2-1; TRBD2 aligns across 14 bases. The CDR3 extends over 16 amino acids. With V trimmed by 4 bases and J by 8 bases, 7 bases remained unmatched. Germline CDR1 and CDR2: SEHNR and FQNEAQ (reference sequence). The chain's CDR3 is CASSSRTSGGKYEQFF. CDR3 bases: TGTGCCAGCAGCTCCAGGACTAGCGGGGGGAAGTATGAGCAGTTCTTC.

There are a few counts of this clone. CDR3 sequence (DNA): TGTGCCAGTAGTATAGATCCAGGATCTAATTCACCCCTCCACTTT. Translating it yields CASSIDPGSNSPLHF. The chain combines TRBV19 with TRBJ1-6; D is unclear. The CDR3 loop spans 15 amino acids. V lost 0 bases and J 6 bases, leaving 9 bases between the germline ends. The germline CDR1 and CDR2 sequences are LNHDA and SQIVND (reference sequence).

V and J are TRBV18 and TRBJ1-6, with D unclear. Germline CDR1 and CDR2: KGHSH and LQKENI. Trimming took 2 bases from V and 3 from J, leaving 11 bases between them. CDR3 length: 16 residues. For the CDR3, the DNA is TGTGCCAGCTCACCAGGAGTGGTAGACTATAATTCACCCCTCCACTTT. It translates to CASSPGVVDYNSPLHF.

V usage is TRBV9 and J usage is TRBJ2-3; 10 nucleotides align to TRBD1. The CDR3 is 19 amino acids. Germline CDR1 is SGDLS and CDR2 is YYNGEE. The V segment lost 0 bases and the J segment 1 base; nucleotides outside the gene matches: 11. This chain's CDR3 is CASSVGTGGDLLGTDTQYF. The CDR3 coding sequence is TGTGCCAGCAGCGTAGGGACAGGGGGTGACCTCCTAGGCACAGATACGCAGTATTTT.